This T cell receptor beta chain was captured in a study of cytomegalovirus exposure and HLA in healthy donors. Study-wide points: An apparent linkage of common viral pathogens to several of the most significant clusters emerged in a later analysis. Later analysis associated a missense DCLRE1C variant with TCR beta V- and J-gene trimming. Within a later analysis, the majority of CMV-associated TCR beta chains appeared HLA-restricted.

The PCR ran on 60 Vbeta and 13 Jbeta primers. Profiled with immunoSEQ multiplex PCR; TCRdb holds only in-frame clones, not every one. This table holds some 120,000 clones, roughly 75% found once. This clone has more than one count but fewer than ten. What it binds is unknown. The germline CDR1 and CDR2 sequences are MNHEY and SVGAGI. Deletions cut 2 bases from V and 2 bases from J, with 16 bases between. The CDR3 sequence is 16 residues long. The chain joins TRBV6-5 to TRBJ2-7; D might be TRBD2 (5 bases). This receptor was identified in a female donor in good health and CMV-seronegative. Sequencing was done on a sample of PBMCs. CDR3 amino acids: CASSYGSLRATYEQYF. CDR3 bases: TGTGCCAGCAGTTACGGCTCCTTGCGGGCCACCTACGAGCAGTACTTC.